Here is one TCR beta chain with its context. This entry is derived from a study of blood T cell repertoires in COVID-19. V gave up 5 bases and J gave up 0 bases, with 10 bases separating them. CDR1 and CDR2 from the germline V gene are KGHDR and SFDVKD. The length of the CDR3 is 14 residues. Method: immunoSEQ multiplex PCR; TCRdb's copy keeps in-frame clones and lacks some. The table lists some 300,000 clones, 86% of them singletons. The receptor was isolated from a woman aged 70-85 years with COVID-19, enrolled during active disease. The sample was peripheral blood. The chain recombines TRBV24-1 with TRBJ2-7; D is possibly TRBD2 (7 bases). Here the CDR3 DNA reads TGTGCCACCAGTGCGGGGGGCTCCTCCTACGAGCAGTACTTC. It encodes CATSAGGSSYEQYF.